The 9 T cell receptor beta chains given below trace back to one sample, sequenced in a study of CD8 T cells in ankylosing spondylitis. Whole-study results and caveats: Characteristic of ankylosing spondylitis blood, it appeared, was a TCR beta motif comprising fewer than 10 highly homologous variants.

What these receptors recognize is not known. TCRdb reprocessed the 5' RACE reads via MiXCR and lists one record per CDR3 protein. The table lists roughly 300,000 distinct CDR3 sequences, under 8.5% of them singletons. Sample: blood, either unsorted or a sorted T cell fraction (not recorded which). Every receptor here comes from a male donor with ankylosing spondylitis.

Ten or more counts support this clonotype. The V call is TRBV12-3 or TRBV12-4, the J call TRBJ2-1; D is perhaps TRBD1 (5 bases). This CDR3 comprises 11 residues. V lost 5 bases and J lost 8, with 7 bases in between. The CDR3 sequence: CASSLRDEQFF. In DNA, the CDR3 is TGTGCCAGCAGTCTCAGGGATGAGCAGTTCTTC.

This clonotype was recorded at least ten times. This sequence joins TRBV4-3 and TRBJ1-1, with no clear D. The germline V gene has CDR1 LGHNA and CDR2 YSLEER. The CDR3 covers 14 residues. The V and J ends lost 0 bases and 8 bases respectively, with 13 bases between them. CDR3 loop: CASSQDPVGGEAFF. CDR3 coding DNA: TGCGCCAGCAGCCAAGATCCGGTGGGAGGAGAAGCTTTCTTT.

This clonotype occurred once. The chain recombines TRBV20-1 with TRBJ2-1; 7 nucleotides line up with TRBD1. Germline CDR1 reads DFQATT; CDR2 reads SNEGSKA (reference sequence). The trim removed 3 bases at V and 4 bases at J, leaving 6 bases unmatched. The length of the CDR3 is 14 residues. The CDR3 nucleotides are TGCAGTGCTAGCGCCCCGACAGGGTACAATGAGCAGTTCTTC. This gives the protein CSASAPTGYNEQFF.

This clonotype was recorded at least ten times. The V call is TRBV7-9, the J call TRBJ2-4; a weak D match, TRBD1 (6 bases). Germline V gives CDR1 SEHNR, CDR2 FQNEAQ (reference sequence). This CDR3 contains 15 residues. The V gene lost 3 bases and the J gene lost 1 base, with 10 bases spanning the gap. CDR3 in amino acids: CASSFLDRAKNIQYF. The CDR3 nucleotides are TGTGCCAGCAGCTTTCTCGACAGGGCCAAAAACATTCAGTACTTC.

V gene TRBV12-3 or TRBV12-4 combines with J gene TRBJ2-2; no clear D gene. The CDR3 totals 16 residues. V gave up 3 bases and J gave up 1 base, with 12 bases separating them. This chain's CDR3 is CASSFRRQVNTGELFF. The CDR3 DNA is TGTGCCAGCAGTTTTCGAAGGCAGGTGAACACCGGGGAGCTGTTTTTT.

The chain carries TRBV29-1 and TRBJ2-1; TRBD1 aligns across 9 bases. CDR1 is SQVTM and CDR2 is ANQGSEA in the germline V gene. The CDR3 is 14 residues long. V shed 5 bases and J 8 bases; nucleotides not matched to a gene: 10. CDR3 nucleotides: TGCAGCGTTCCCCGGGACAGGGTAACCCATGAGCAGTTCTTC. Residues: CSVPRDRVTHEQFF.

In this sample, this clonotype turned up many times. The V gene is TRBV28, the J gene TRBJ2-5, with TRBD1 matching over 10 bases. The CDR3 is 13 amino acids. V shed 6 bases, J shed 4 bases, and the junction held 2 bases outside the gene matches. The germline gives CDR1 MDHEN, CDR2 SYDVKM. CDR3 nucleotide sequence: TGTGCCAGCAGAGGACAGGGGGGAGAGACCCAGTACTTC. As protein: CASRGQGGETQYF. The entire variable domain, with the rest obtained from reference TRBV28 and TRBJ2-5, is as follows: DVKVTQSSRYLVKRTGEKVFLECVQDMDHENMFWYRQDPGLGLRLIYFSYDVKMKEKGDIPEGYSVSREKKERFSLILESASTNQTSMYLCASRGQGGETQYFGPGTRLLVL.

This clonotype was seen a handful of times. The chain combines TRBV7-3 with TRBJ1-1; D is perhaps TRBD1 (5 bases). This CDR3 is built from 15 residues. Germline CDR1 is SGHTA and CDR2 is FQGTGA. V was cut by 0 bases and J by 1 base, with 9 bases left in between. The CDR3 bases are TGTGCCAGCAGCTTAACGCTGGGGCCGAACACTGAAGCTTTCTTT. Amino acid sequence: CASSLTLGPNTEAFF.

This chain joins TRBV5-4 and TRBJ2-1; possibly TRBD1 or TRBD2 for D (5 bases each). The germline V and J ends were trimmed by 7 bases and 7 bases, with 12 bases remaining between them. Germline values: CDR1 SGHNT, CDR2 YYREEE (reference sequence). This CDR3 comprises 12 residues. CDR3 in amino acids: CASGWGGNEQFF. The CDR3 nucleotides are TGTGCCAGCGGGTGGGGCGGGAATGAGCAGTTCTTC.